These 9 T cell receptor beta chains were sequenced from one sample in a study of T cell repertoires in cytomegalovirus infection. Which antigens these TCRs recognize remains unknown. A single record per CDR3 protein comes from TCRdb applying MiXCR to the reads. Among approximately 340,000 distinct CDR3 sequences listed, about 27% were seen once. The sample here was cultured PBMCs, taken from culture after CMV antigen stimulation. All receptors derive from a human donor in good health (CMV status not recorded). Some clones in this sample may be carry-over from other donors' samples.

This clonotype was seen ten or more times. This chain links TRBV7-2 with TRBJ2-7; D is uncertain. CDR1 and CDR2 (germline): SGHTA, FQGNSA. The CDR3 loop spans 14 amino acids. V lost 2 bases, J lost 6 bases, and 14 bases lay in between. In DNA, the CDR3 is TGTGCCAGCAGCTTAACGAGCCCGGTAACCGAGCAGTACTTC. Translating it yields CASSLTSPVTEQYF.

This clonotype was found many times. The J gene is TRBJ1-3, the V gene TRBV7-9; 8 positions match TRBD1. Germline V gives CDR1 SEHNR, CDR2 FQNEAQ (reference sequence). Germline trimming cut 11 bases from V and 0 bases from J; bases unmatched to any gene: 21. The CDR3 spans 19 residues. This CDR3 is CASLAGTGNRKSSGNTIYF. The CDR3 nucleotides are TGTGCCTCCCTTGCCGGGACAGGAAACCGAAAGAGCTCTGGAAACACCATATATTTT.

This clonotype was counted a few times. The CDR3: CASNSRGATNEQFF. Here the CDR3 DNA reads TGTGCCAGCAATTCAAGAGGGGCAACAAATGAGCAGTTCTTC. This sequence joins TRBV6-2 or TRBV6-3 and TRBJ2-1; D is tentatively TRBD1 or TRBD2 (5 bases each). This CDR3 contains 14 residues. Per germline, CDR1 MNHEY and CDR2 SVGEGT. The V end lost 7 bases, the J end lost 7 bases, and 17 bases lay between the germline ends.

V is TRBV24-1 and J is TRBJ2-1; TRBD2 aligns across 11 bases. The CDR3 is 14 residues long. Germline V gene sequence: CDR1 KGHDR, CDR2 SFDVKD. The junction had 4 bases not matched to a gene; V was cut back by 10 bases and J by 3 bases. The CDR3 sequence: CATAGTSGYNEQFF. CDR3 coding DNA: TGTGCCACTGCCGGGACTAGCGGCTACAATGAGCAGTTCTTC.

This clonotype is labeled medium-sized. This chain joins TRBV7-2 and TRBJ2-7; tentative D call: TRBD1 (5 bases). Germline CDR1 and CDR2: SGHTA and FQGNSA. The CDR3 consists of 12 residues. Between the trimmed V and J ends, which lost 5 bases and 6 bases, there was a span of 11 bases. In DNA form, the CDR3 reads TGTGCCAGCAGCCCTGGACAAGCCGAGCAGTACTTC. This gives the protein CASSPGQAEQYF. The full variable domain, completed using reference TRBV7-2 and TRBJ2-7, is GAGVSQSPSNKVTEKGKDVELRCDPISGHTALYWYRQSLGQGLEFLIYFQGNSAPDKSGLPSDRFSAERTGGSVSTLTIQRTQQEDSAVYLCASSPGQAEQYFGPGTRLTVT.

The chain employs TRBV10-3 and TRBJ1-1, with TRBD1 identical over 7 bases. Per the germline V gene, CDR1 is ENHRY and CDR2 is SYGVKD. The ends lost 6 bases at V and 4 bases at J; junction bases unmatched: 8. This CDR3 is built from 14 residues. CDR3 coding DNA: TGTGCCATCAGGGGGACAGAGCAAAGCACTGAAGCTTTCTTT. Translation gives CAIRGTEQSTEAFF.

This sequence joins TRBV9 and TRBJ2-1, with D perhaps given as TRBD1 or TRBD2 (7 bases each). Germline values: CDR1 SGDLS, CDR2 YYNGEE. With 3 bases removed from V and 0 bases from J, the gap between germline ends came to 22 bases. This CDR3 spans 19 amino acids. The CDR3: CASSAGGEGGLSSYNEQFF. The CDR3 region has the DNA TGTGCCAGCAGCGCGGGGGGTGAAGGGGGCTTGAGCTCCTACAATGAGCAGTTCTTC.

This chain uses TRBV20-1 with TRBJ2-7; D gene uncertain. The germline V gene has CDR1 DFQATT and CDR2 SNEGSKA (reference sequence). Trimming shortened V by 0 bases and J by 1 base, and 7 bases separated the two germline ends. The CDR3 length is 13 residues. The chain's CDR3 is CSARDRNSYEQYF. In nucleotides, the CDR3 is TGCAGTGCTAGAGACAGGAATTCCTACGAGCAGTACTTC.

The V and J genes are TRBV2 and TRBJ2-1; 9 bases line up with TRBD2. Germline CDR1 and CDR2: SNHLY and FYNNEI. The CDR3 covers 14 residues. V was clipped by 8 bases and J by 2 bases; unmatched bases: 4. Written as DNA, the CDR3 is TGTGCCAGCCATGAGCGGGAGGCCTACAATGAGCAGTTCTTC. Translation gives CASHEREAYNEQFF.